This TCR beta chain derives from a study of cytomegalovirus exposure and HLA in healthy donors. Study-level results: Sequencing artifact likely explains a cluster of highly shared sequence variants.

This CDR3 has 13 amino acids. Between the trimmed V and J ends, which lost 0 bases and 7 bases, there was a span of 10 bases. In germline, CDR1 is LNHNV, CDR2 YYDKDF (reference sequence). Comments on this clone: What it recognizes is unknown.

The study sampled nominally healthy donors, though unrecorded immune exposures were likely. Primers for the PCR totalled 60 Vbeta and 13 Jbeta. Data came from immunoSEQ multiplex PCR; TCRdb stores just in-frame clones and leaves some out. This sample contains roughly 46,000 clones. This TCR derives from a middle-aged woman in good health and CMV-seronegative. The sequenced sample consisted of PBMCs. The rearrangement uses TRBV15 and TRBJ2-7; unclear D gene. The CDR3 sequence: CATSRDKAWEQYF. CDR3 nucleotides: TGTGCCACCAGCAGAGATAAAGCATGGGAGCAGTACTTC.